A single T cell receptor beta chain is shown here with its context. CDR1 and CDR2 (germline): SGHNT, YENEEA. V trimming: 5 bases; J trimming: 2 bases; junction bases outside the gene matches: 4. CDR3 length: 14 amino acids. This sample was taken from a study of cytomegalovirus exposure and HLA in healthy donors. The PCR used 60 Vbeta and 13 Jbeta primers. Assay used: immunoSEQ multiplex PCR; TCRdb lists only in-frame clones, some missing. The sample has 150,000 to 200,000 clones, around 79% seen once. The specimen sequenced was PBMCs. The clonotype comes from a woman aged 45-60 years in good health and CMV-seronegative. The chain joins TRBV11-3 to TRBJ2-7; 9 bases align to TRBD1. The CDR3 bases are TGTGCCAGCAGCCGACAGGGGGGGACCTACGAGCAGTACTTC. This gives the protein CASSRQGGTYEQYF.